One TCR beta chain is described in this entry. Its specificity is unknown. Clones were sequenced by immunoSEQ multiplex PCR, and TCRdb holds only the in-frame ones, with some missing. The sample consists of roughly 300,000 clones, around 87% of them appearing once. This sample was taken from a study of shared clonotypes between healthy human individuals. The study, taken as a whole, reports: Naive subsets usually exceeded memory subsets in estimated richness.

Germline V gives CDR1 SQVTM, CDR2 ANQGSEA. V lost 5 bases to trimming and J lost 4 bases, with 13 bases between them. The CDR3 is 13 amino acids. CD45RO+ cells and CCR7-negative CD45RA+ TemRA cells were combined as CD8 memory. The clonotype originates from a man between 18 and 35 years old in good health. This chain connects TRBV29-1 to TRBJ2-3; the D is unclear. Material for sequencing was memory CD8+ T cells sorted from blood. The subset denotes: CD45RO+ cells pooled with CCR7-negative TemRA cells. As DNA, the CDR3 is TGCAGCGTTAAATCTGGGGTCCCAGATACGCAGTATTTT. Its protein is CSVKSGVPDTQYF.